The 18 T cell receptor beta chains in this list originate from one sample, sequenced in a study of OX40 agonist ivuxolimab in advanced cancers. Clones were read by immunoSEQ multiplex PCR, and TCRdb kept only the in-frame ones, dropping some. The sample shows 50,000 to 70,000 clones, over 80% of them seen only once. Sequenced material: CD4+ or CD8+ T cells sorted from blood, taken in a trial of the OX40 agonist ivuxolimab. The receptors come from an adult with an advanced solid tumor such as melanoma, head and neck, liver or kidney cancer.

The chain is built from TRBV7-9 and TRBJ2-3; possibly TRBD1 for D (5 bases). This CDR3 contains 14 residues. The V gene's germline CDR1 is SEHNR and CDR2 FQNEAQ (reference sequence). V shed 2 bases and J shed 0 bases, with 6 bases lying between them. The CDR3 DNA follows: TGTGCCAGCAGCTTACGACAGAGCACAGATACGCAGTATTTT. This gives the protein CASSLRQSTDTQYF.

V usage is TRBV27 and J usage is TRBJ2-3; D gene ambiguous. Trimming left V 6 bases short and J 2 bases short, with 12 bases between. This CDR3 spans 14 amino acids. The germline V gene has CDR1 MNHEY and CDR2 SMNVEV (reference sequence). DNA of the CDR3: TGTGCCAGCAGCCTACTCTTAGCCACAGATACGCAGTATTTT. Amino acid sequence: CASSLLLATDTQYF.

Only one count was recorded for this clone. CDR3 nucleotides: TGTGCCAGCAGTCTCCTTCCCCCGGGACAGAGCCTACCGGAAGCTTTCTTT. Translated, it gives CASSLLPPGQSLPEAFF. This chain joins TRBV2 and TRBJ1-1; 7 nucleotides line up with TRBD1. Losses at the gene ends were 5 bases for V and 8 bases for J; bases not matched to a gene: 20. Germline V lookup: CDR1 SNHLY, CDR2 FYNNEI. The CDR3 loop spans 17 amino acids. Using reference TRBV2 and TRBJ1-1 for the parts outside the CDR3, the full variable domain is EPEVTQTPSHQVTQMGQEVILRCVPISNHLYFYWYRQILGQKVEFLVSFYNNEISEKSEIFDDQFSVERPDGSNFTLKIRSTKLEDSAMYFCASSLLPPGQSLPEAFFGQGTRLTVV.

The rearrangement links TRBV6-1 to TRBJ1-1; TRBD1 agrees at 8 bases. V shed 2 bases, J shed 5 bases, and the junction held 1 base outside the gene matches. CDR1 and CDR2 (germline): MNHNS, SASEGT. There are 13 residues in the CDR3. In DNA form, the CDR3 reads TGTGCCAGCAGTGAACAGGGGGCGACTGAAGCTTTCTTT. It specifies CASSEQGATEAFF.

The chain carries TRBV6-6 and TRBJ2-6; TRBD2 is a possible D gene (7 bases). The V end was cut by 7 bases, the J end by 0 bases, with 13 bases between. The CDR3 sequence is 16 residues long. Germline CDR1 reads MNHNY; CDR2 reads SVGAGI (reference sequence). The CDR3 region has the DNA TGTGCCAGCACCGGAGGGGGGGACTCTGGGGCCAACGTCCTGACTTTC. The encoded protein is CASTGGGDSGANVLTF.

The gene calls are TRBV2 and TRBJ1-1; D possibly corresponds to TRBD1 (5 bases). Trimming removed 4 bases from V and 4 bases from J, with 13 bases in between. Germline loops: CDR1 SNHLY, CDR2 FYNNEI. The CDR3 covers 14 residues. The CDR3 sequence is CASSGDSSGTEAFF. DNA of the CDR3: TGTGCCAGCAGTGGGGACTCATCCGGCACTGAAGCTTTCTTT.

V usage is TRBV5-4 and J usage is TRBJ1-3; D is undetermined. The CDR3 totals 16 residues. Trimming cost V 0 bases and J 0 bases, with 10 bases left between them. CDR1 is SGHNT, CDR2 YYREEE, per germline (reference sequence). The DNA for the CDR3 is TGTGCCAGCAGCTTGGCTTACTCGAGCTCTGGAAACACCATATATTTT. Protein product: CASSLAYSSSGNTIYF. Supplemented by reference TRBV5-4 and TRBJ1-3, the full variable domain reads ETGVTQSPTHLIKTRGQQVTLRCSSQSGHNTVSWYQQALGQGPQFIFQYYREEENGRGNFPPRFSGLQFPNYSSELNVNALELDDSALYLCASSLAYSSSGNTIYFGEGSWLTVV.

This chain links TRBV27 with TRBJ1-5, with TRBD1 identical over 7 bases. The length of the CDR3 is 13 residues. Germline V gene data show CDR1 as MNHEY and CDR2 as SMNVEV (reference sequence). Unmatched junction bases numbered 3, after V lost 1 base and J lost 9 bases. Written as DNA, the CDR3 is TGTGCCAGCAGTTTATGGTCAGGGGGGCCCCAGCATTTT. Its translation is CASSLWSGGPQHF.

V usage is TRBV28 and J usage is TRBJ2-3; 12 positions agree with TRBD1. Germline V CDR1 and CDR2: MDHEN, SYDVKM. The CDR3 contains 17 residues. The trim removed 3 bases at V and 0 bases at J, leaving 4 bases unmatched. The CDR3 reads CASSLGQGAQSTDTQYF. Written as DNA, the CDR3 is TGTGCCAGCAGTTTGGGACAGGGGGCCCAGAGCACAGATACGCAGTATTTT.

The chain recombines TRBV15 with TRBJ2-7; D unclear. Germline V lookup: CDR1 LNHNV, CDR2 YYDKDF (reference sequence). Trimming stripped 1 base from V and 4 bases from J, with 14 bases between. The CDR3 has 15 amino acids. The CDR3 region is CATSRGSLLLYEQYF. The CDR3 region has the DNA TGTGCCACCAGCAGAGGGTCATTGCTCTTATACGAGCAGTACTTC. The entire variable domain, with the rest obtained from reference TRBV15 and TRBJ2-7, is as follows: DAMVIQNPRYQVTQFGKPVTLSCSQTLNHNVMYWYQQKSSQAPKLLFHYYDKDFNNEADTPDNFQSRRPNTSFCFLDIRSPGLGDTAMYLCATSRGSLLLYEQYFGPGTRLTVT.

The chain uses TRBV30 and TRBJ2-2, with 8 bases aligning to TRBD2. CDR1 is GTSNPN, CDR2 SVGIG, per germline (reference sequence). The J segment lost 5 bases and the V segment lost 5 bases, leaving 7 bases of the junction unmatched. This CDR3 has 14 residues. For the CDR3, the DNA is TGTGCCTGGGGGGGACTAGTCATGACCGGGGAGCTGTTTTTT. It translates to CAWGGLVMTGELFF. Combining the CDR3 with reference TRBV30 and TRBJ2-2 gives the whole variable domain SQTIHQWPATLVQPVGSPLSLECTVEGTSNPNLYWYRQAAGRGLQLLFYSVGIGQISSEVPQNLSASRPQDRQFILSSKKLLLSDSGFYLCAWGGLVMTGELFFGEGSRLTVL.

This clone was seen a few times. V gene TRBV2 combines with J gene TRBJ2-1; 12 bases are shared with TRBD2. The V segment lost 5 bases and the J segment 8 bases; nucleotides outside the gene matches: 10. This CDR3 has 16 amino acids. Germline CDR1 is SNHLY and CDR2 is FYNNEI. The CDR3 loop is CASSPSSGGAPDEQFF. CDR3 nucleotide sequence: TGTGCCAGCAGTCCCTCTAGCGGGGGGGCCCCGGATGAGCAGTTCTTC.

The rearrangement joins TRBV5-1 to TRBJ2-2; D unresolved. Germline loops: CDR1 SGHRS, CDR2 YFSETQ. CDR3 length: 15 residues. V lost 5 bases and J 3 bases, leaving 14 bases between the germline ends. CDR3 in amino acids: CASSEDLLDTGELFF. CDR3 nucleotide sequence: TGCGCCAGCAGTGAGGATCTCCTTGACACCGGGGAGCTGTTTTTT. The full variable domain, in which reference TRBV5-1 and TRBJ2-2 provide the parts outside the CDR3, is KAGVTQTPRYLIKTRGQQVTLSCSPISGHRSVSWYQQTPGQGLQFLFEYFSETQRNKGNFPGRFSGRQFSNSRSEMNVSTLELGDSALYLCASSEDLLDTGELFFGEGSRLTVL.

CDR3 coding DNA: TGTGCCAGCATTTCCGCGACAGACTATGGCTACACCTTC. Its protein is CASISATDYGYTF. This rearrangement joins TRBV28 to TRBJ1-2; TRBD1 might be the D (5 bases). The germline V gene has CDR1 MDHEN and CDR2 SYDVKM. The CDR3 is made up of 13 amino acids. Trimming took 7 bases from V and 3 from J, leaving 12 bases between them.

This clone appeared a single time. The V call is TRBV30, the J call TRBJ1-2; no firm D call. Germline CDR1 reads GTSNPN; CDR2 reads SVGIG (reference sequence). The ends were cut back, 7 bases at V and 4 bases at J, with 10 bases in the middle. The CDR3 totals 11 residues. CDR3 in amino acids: CASANPYGYTF. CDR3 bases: TGTGCCTCGGCCAACCCCTATGGCTACACCTTC.

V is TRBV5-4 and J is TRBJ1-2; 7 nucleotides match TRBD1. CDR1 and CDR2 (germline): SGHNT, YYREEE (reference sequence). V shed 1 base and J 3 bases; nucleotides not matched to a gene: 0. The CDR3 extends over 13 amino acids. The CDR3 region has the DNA TGTGCCAGCAGCTTGACAGGGGACTATGGCTACACCTTC. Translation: CASSLTGDYGYTF.

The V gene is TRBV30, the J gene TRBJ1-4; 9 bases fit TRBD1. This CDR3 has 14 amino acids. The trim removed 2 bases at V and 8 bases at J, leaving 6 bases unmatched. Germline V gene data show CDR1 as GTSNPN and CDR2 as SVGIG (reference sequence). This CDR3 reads CAWSRGTGNEKLFF. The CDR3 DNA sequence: TGTGCCTGGAGTCGCGGGACAGGGAACGAAAAACTGTTTTTT.

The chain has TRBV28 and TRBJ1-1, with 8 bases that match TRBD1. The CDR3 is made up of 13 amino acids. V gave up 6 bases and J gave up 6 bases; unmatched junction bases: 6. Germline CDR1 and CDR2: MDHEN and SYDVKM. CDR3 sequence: CASSLTGGPEAFF. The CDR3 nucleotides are TGTGCCAGCAGCCTCACAGGGGGGCCTGAAGCTTTCTTT.